Listed below are T cell receptor beta chains from one sample, sequenced in a study of CD8+ T cells in alopecia areata. Clones were read by immunoSEQ multiplex PCR, and TCRdb kept only the in-frame ones, dropping some. There are around 250,000 clones in the sample; less than 80% occur only once, and more than 0.95% lies in the top ten. Sample: CD4+ T cells sorted from blood, taken at week 0. The receptors shown here come from a human donor with alopecia areata. The CDR3 runs from the conserved cysteine through the conserved F or W. A D gene is named only where the DNA matches it firmly. For some rows the clone size is stated as once, few or many, or as a class when expanded; others skip it.

TRBJ2-7 | TRBV30 | few | NA | CAWSHQDEQYF | TGTGCCTGGAGCCATCAGGACGAGCAGTACTTC
TRBJ2-2 | TRBV19 | few | TRBD1 | CASKQGAQGNTGELFF | TGTGCCAGCAAACAGGGGGCACAGGGGAACACCGGGGAGCTGTTTTTT
TRBJ1-4 | TRBV4-1 | NA | NA | CASSPKTWGEDEKLFF | TGCGCCAGCAGCCCAAAAACGTGGGGAGAAGATGAAAAACTGTTTTTT
TRBJ2-4 | TRBV13 | NA | TRBD1 | CASSLRKRDRDSKNIQYF | TGTGCCAGCAGCTTAAGGAAGCGGGACAGGGATTCCAAAAACATTCAGTACTTC
TRBJ1-1 | TRBV30 | NA | TRBD1 | CAWSPGQVNTEAFF | TGTGCCTGGTCTCCGGGACAGGTGAACACTGAAGCTTTCTTT
TRBJ1-5 | TRBV25-1 | NA | NA | CASSEFGGNGNQPQHF | TGTGCCAGCAGTGAATTCGGTGGGAATGGCAATCAGCCCCAGCATTTT
TRBJ1-4 | TRBV28 | few | TRBD1 | CASSEQGALGNEKLFF | TGTGCCAGCAGCGAACAGGGGGCTTTGGGGAATGAAAAACTGTTTTTT
TRBJ2-5 | TRBV4-1 | NA | TRBD1 | CASSLGTGGETQYF | TGCGCCAGCAGCCTGGGGACAGGGGGAGAGACCCAGTACTTC
TRBJ2-1 | TRBV11-3 | once | NA | CASKLGAIFHPFF | TGTGCCAGCAAGCTTGGGGCAATTTTTCATCCGTTCTTC
TRBJ2-2 | TRBV7-3 | NA | NA | CASSLWLNTGELFF | TGTGCCAGCAGCTTATGGCTTAACACCGGGGAGCTGTTTTTT
TRBJ2-7 | TRBV4-2 | NA | NA | CASSQAWPGYEQYF | TGTGCCAGCAGCCAAGCCTGGCCAGGCTACGAGCAGTACTTC
TRBJ1-2 | TRBV14 | NA | NA | CASSQSVGGRLGYTF | TGTGCCAGCAGCCAAAGCGTGGGGGGAAGACTTGGCTACACCTTC